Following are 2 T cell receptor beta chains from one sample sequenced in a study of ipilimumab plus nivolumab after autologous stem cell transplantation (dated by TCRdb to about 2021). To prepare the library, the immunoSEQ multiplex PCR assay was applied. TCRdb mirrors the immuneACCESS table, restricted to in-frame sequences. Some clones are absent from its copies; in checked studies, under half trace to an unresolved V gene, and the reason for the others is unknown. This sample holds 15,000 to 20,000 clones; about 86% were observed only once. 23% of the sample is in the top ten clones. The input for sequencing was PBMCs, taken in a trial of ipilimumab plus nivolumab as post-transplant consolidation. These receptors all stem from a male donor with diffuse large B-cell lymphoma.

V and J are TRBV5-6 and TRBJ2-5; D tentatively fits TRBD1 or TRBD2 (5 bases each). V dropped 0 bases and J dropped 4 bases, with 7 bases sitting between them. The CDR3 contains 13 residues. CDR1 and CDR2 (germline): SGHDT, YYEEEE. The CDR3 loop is CASSLAGTETQYF. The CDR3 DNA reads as TGTGCCAGCAGCTTGGCAGGGACAGAGACCCAGTACTTC.

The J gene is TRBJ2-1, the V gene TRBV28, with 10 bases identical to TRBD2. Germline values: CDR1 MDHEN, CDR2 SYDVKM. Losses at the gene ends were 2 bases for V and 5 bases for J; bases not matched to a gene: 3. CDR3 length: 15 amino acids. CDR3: CASSLASGGDNEQFF. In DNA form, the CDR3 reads TGTGCCAGCAGTTTAGCTAGCGGGGGAGACAATGAGCAGTTCTTC.